The sequence of this TCR beta chain was determined in a study of neurological immune-mediated disorders (dated by TCRdb to the late 2010s). About the investigation overall: The study compared peripheral blood TCR-beta repertoires of HTLV-I-associated myelopathy (HAM/TSP) patients, multiple sclerosis patients and healthy controls using UMI-based sequencing. The approximately 100 TCR-beta libraries included longitudinal samples, technical triplicates and paired sorted CD4+ and CD8+ T-cell subsets alongside PBMC samples. Longitudinal HAM/TSP donors and healthy donors each had 3 time-points at intervals of about 3-45 months. The cohort included some 66 subjects: some 14 with HAM/TSP, some 35 with multiple sclerosis, and approximately 20 healthy controls.

What the study reported, not specific to this receptor: No identical CDR3 amino acid sequences were shared among expanded clones across subjects, suggesting private TCR-beta repertoires in all groups. The highest TCR clonal expansion was observed in HAM/TSP patients, whereas the lowest was observed in MS patients, even when compared with healthy controls.

cDNA was synthesized by template-switch 5'RACE using a primer carrying a 10-nucleotide random unique molecular identifier by which each TCR transcript was tagged. Every sequencing run yielded over 200 million TCR-beta sequences covering 15-18 subjects. Total RNA was extracted with the RNeasy kit. Using the KAPA Real-time Library Amplification kit, TCR-beta VDJ regions were amplified with primers for the TCR constant region and the 5'RACE anchor. Sample indexes and Illumina adaptors were added in a first PCR, after which library yield was increased in a second PCR. The roughly 650 bp TCR product was size-selected on a 2% E-gel SizeSelection system after Ampure bead purification. Library quality was checked on a Bioanalyzer, concentration was measured with Qubit, and libraries were quantified with the Kapa Library Quantification kit before pooling. Libraries were sequenced paired-end 2 x 150 bp on an Illumina HiSeq 2500. To increase sequence diversity, roughly 24-32% phiX was spiked into each library pool. In the original analysis: The quality-filtered reads were processed with the UMI-based MiGEC pipeline, whose error correction step removed more than 75% of the raw TCR sequences. IMGT germline references were used for aligning VDJ genes, and each clonotype was defined as a unique CDR3 amino acid sequence together with its V-J genes. Clonal expansion, Shannon diversity and CDR3 relatedness (CalcPairwiseDistances, ClusterSamples) were evaluated with VDJtools, and phylogenetic trees were built with CLCbio workbench. A clone was classed as expanded if it had 8 or more unique UMIs, a cutoff based on coefficient-of-variation modelling across technical triplicates. Starting from the raw public reads, TCRdb applied fastp trimming at Q25, assembled clones with MiXCR and retained in-frame beta chains. CDR3 protein sequences are deduplicated, and each keeps its most common genes and DNA. The V and J calls shown here were made by TCRdb, not taken from the authors' results. This sample comprises tens of thousands of distinct CDR3 sequences, about 13% of them detected only once. The ten largest clones take up around 2.3% of the sample.

Concerning this clonotype itself: Its antigen has not been determined. Per-nucleotide qualities are absent, and no much larger clonotype sits a single base away.

The sample's time point label is to be understood as: longitudinal time-point 2. Healthy controls were blood bank volunteers in Maryland, USA. For the unsorted PBMC libraries, 2 million PBMCs were stored in RNAlater at -80 degrees C until RNA extraction and were used to generate the libraries. Peripheral blood was subjected to Ficoll-Hypaque density gradient centrifugation to isolate PBMCs, which were then cryopreserved in liquid nitrogen. The CDR3 goes from the cysteine to the phenylalanine over 12 residues. The retained sequence is limited to the CDR3, 36 bases, with the frame set at the first base. Looking up the germline V gene (reference sequence) yields CDR1 LNHNV and CDR2 YYDKDF. The trim is 0 bases for V and 7 bases for J, with a gap of 6 bases between the germline ends.

The TCR comes from a woman between 35 and 50 years old in good health. Sequenced input: PBMCs. Here the chain combines TRBV15 and TRBJ1-1; no confident D gene assignment can be made. The DNA sequence is TGTGCCACCAGCAGAGAAGTCAGTGAAGCTTTCTTT. It is translated as CATSREVSEAFF.